The 19 T cell receptor beta chains below come from one sample, sequenced in a study of control samples from healthy donors and cancer patients. The assay was immunoSEQ multiplex PCR, and TCRdb's table has in-frame clones only and misses some. Of around 110,000 clones in the sample, over 75% were seen once. Source material: PBMCs. The receptor set was obtained from a woman between 50 and 59 years old with colorectal cancer.

The sample holds one count of this clone. The V gene is TRBV19, the J gene TRBJ1-2; D is possibly TRBD1 (6 bases). The CDR3 is made up of 15 amino acids. Trimming stripped 4 bases from V and 8 bases from J, with 20 bases between. Germline-derived CDR1 and CDR2 are LNHDA and SQIVND (reference sequence). CDR3 DNA: TGTGCCAGTAGTAACACCCACGGGACATTGTACGGCTACACCTTC. This translates into CASSNTHGTLYGYTF.

The rearrangement uses TRBV28 and TRBJ1-5, with TRBD1 matching 10 bases. Germline V lookup: CDR1 MDHEN, CDR2 SYDVKM. V trimming: 8 bases; J trimming: 7 bases; junction bases outside the gene matches: 2. The CDR3 is made up of 12 amino acids. The CDR3 spells CASGTGDQPQHF. CDR3 DNA sequence: TGTGCCAGCGGGACAGGGGACCAGCCCCAGCATTTT. Combining the CDR3 with reference TRBV28 and TRBJ1-5 gives the whole variable domain DVKVTQSSRYLVKRTGEKVFLECVQDMDHENMFWYRQDPGLGLRLIYFSYDVKMKEKGDIPEGYSVSREKKERFSLILESASTNQTSMYLCASGTGDQPQHFGDGTRLSIL.

The chain joins TRBV6-1 to TRBJ1-2; weak D call: TRBD1 (5 bases). The CDR3 is 13 residues long. Trimming took off 2 bases at V and 8 bases at J, with 12 bases between the two ends. CDR1 is MNHNS, CDR2 SASEGT, per germline. CDR3 bases: TGTGCCAGCAGTGAATTGGGGACGGGCGGCTACACCTTC. It encodes CASSELGTGGYTF.

The rearrangement links TRBV7-3 to TRBJ2-3, with D unclear. The V gene lost 1 base and the J gene lost 3 bases, with 8 bases spanning the gap. The CDR3 is 14 amino acids. Germline V gene sequence: CDR1 SGHTA, CDR2 FQGTGA. Here the CDR3 DNA reads TGTGCCAGCAGCTTAAGGGGAAGTACAGATACGCAGTATTTT. Translation gives CASSLRGSTDTQYF.

This clone was seen a handful of times. The chain joins TRBV5-6 to TRBJ2-6; D may be TRBD1 (5 bases). CDR1 and CDR2 from the germline V gene are SGHDT and YYEEEE. This CDR3 comprises 16 residues. Trimming pared 4 bases from V and 0 bases from J, leaving 11 bases between. CDR3 nucleotide sequence: TGTGCCAGCAGCCATGACAGCTACTCTGGGGCCAACGTCCTGACTTTC. This translates into CASSHDSYSGANVLTF. Together with reference TRBV5-6 and TRBJ2-6, the CDR3 gives the full variable domain: DAGVTQSPTHLIKTRGQQVTLRCSPKSGHDTVSWYQQALGQGPQFIFQYYEEEERQRGNFPDRFSGHQFPNYSSELNVNALLLGDSALYLCASSHDSYSGANVLTFGAGSRLTVL.

This clone has just a few counts. The J gene is TRBJ2-1, the V gene TRBV18; 7 nucleotides line up with TRBD2. This CDR3 is 18 amino acids long. After removal of 6 bases from V and 8 bases from J, the junction contained 22 bases not matched to a gene. Germline CDR1 KGHSH, CDR2 LQKENI. This CDR3 reads CASSLGTWSAGVTYEQFF. The DNA of the CDR3 is TGTGCCAGCTCCCTTGGCACTTGGTCGGCGGGAGTAACCTATGAGCAGTTCTTC. The full variable domain, with the rest looked up from reference TRBV18 and TRBJ2-1, is NAGVMQNPRHLVRRRGQEARLRCSPMKGHSHVYWYRQLPEEGLKFMVYLQKENIIDESGMPKERFSAEFPKEGPSILRIQQVVRGDSAAYFCASSLGTWSAGVTYEQFFGPGTRLTVL.

V usage is TRBV5-6 and J usage is TRBJ2-3, with TRBD2 matching 9 bases. Trimming took 3 bases from V and 2 from J; bases not matched to a gene: 4. The CDR3 runs to 15 residues. Germline assignment: CDR1 SGHDT and CDR2 YYEEEE. The CDR3 sequence is CASSSSGGLTDTQYF. CDR3 in DNA: TGTGCCAGCAGCTCGAGCGGGGGGCTCACAGATACGCAGTATTTT.

The chain combines TRBV10-3 with TRBJ2-7; 11 positions match TRBD1. The germline CDR1 and CDR2 sequences are ENHRY and SYGVKD. The CDR3 sequence is 13 residues long. With V trimmed by 7 bases and J by 6 bases, 5 bases remained unmatched. For the CDR3, the DNA is TGTGCCATCAAAGCGGACAGGGGGCTCGAGCAGTACTTC. The encoded protein is CAIKADRGLEQYF.

This clone was recorded a few times. CDR3 bases: TGTGCCAGCGGGGACAGACCAAGCTCCTACGAGCAGTACTTC. Protein: CASGDRPSSYEQYF. This rearrangement joins TRBV27 to TRBJ2-7; TRBD1 matches 7 bases. Per the germline V gene, CDR1 is MNHEY and CDR2 is SMNVEV (reference sequence). V trimming: 8 bases; J trimming: 0 bases; junction bases outside the gene matches: 7. The CDR3 spans 14 residues.

The gene calls are TRBV20-1 and TRBJ1-2, with D possibly being TRBD1 (5 bases). Germline V CDR1 and CDR2: DFQATT, SNEGSKA (reference sequence). Between the trimmed V and J ends, which lost 3 bases and 6 bases, there was a span of 11 bases. This CDR3 is built from 12 residues. As DNA, the CDR3 is TGCAGTGCTAGTTCCCAGGGAGATGGCTACACCTTC. It is translated as CSASSQGDGYTF.

Here the CDR3 reads CASSIRTGGGFEQYF. CDR3 bases: TGCGCCAGCAGCATCCGGACAGGCGGGGGCTTCGAGCAGTACTTC. The rearrangement uses TRBV5-1 and TRBJ2-7, with D perhaps TRBD1 or TRBD2 (7 bases each). CDR1 is SGHRS, CDR2 YFSETQ, per germline. This CDR3 spans 15 amino acids. The V end lost 4 bases, the J end lost 6 bases, and 20 bases lay between the germline ends.

This clone was detected only a few times. This chain joins TRBV5-4 and TRBJ1-1; TRBD1 matches 8 bases. Germline CDR1 is SGHNT and CDR2 is YYREEE (reference sequence). The CDR3 contains 15 residues. Germline trimming cut 4 bases from V and 1 base from J; bases unmatched to any gene: 6. The CDR3 spells CASSGSGGRNTEAFF. CDR3 nucleotides: TGTGCCAGCAGCGGCTCAGGGGGCAGGAACACTGAAGCTTTCTTT.

The chain carries TRBV18 and TRBJ1-1, with D unresolved. Trimming took off 6 bases at V and 1 base at J, with 12 bases between the two ends. Germline V gives CDR1 KGHSH, CDR2 LQKENI. This CDR3 is 14 amino acids long. In nucleotides, the CDR3 is TGTGCCAGCTCCCGCTCAAACGGGAACACTGAAGCTTTCTTT. This gives the protein CASSRSNGNTEAFF.

This clone has just a few counts. This rearrangement joins TRBV10-1 to TRBJ2-5; D might be TRBD2 (6 bases). The germline CDR1 and CDR2 sequences are WNHNN and SYGVQD (reference sequence). The length of the CDR3 is 16 residues. The V gene lost 0 bases and the J gene lost 4 bases, with 15 bases spanning the gap. The CDR3 nucleotides are TGCGCCAGCAGTGAGTCGGGGACTTTCTATCCAGAGACCCAGTACTTC. Amino acid sequence: CASSESGTFYPETQYF.

The chain combines TRBV30 with TRBJ2-7; D remains ambiguous. Germline loops: CDR1 GTSNPN, CDR2 SVGIG (reference sequence). The CDR3 length is 15 residues. V lost 0 bases, J lost 2 bases, and 14 bases lay in between. The CDR3 loop reads CAWSVSPTATYEQYF. DNA for the CDR3: TGTGCCTGGAGTGTATCTCCCACAGCTACCTACGAGCAGTACTTC.

This chain joins TRBV7-9 and TRBJ1-2; 8 nucleotides align to TRBD1. V gave up 5 bases and J gave up 4 bases; unmatched junction bases: 6. The CDR3 contains 14 residues. Per the germline V gene, CDR1 is SEHNR and CDR2 is FQNEAQ (reference sequence). CDR3 in DNA: TGTGCCAGCAGCCTAGGACAGGGAATCTATGGCTACACCTTC. This sequence encodes CASSLGQGIYGYTF.

The chain employs TRBV5-8 and TRBJ2-5; perhaps D is TRBD1 or TRBD2 (5 bases each). The CDR3 runs 14 residues. CDR1 and CDR2 from the germline V gene are SGHTS and YDEGEE. V lost 4 bases to trimming and J lost 4 bases, with 14 bases between them. CDR3 in DNA: TGTGCCAGCAGCCCCTGGGGGTCCCCAGAGACCCAGTACTTC. Translated: CASSPWGSPETQYF.

The chain is built from TRBV30 and TRBJ1-3; no definite D call. This CDR3 has 12 amino acids. CDR1 and CDR2 from the germline V gene are GTSNPN and SVGIG (reference sequence). The CDR3 is CALIGAGNTIYF. In nucleotides, the CDR3 is TGTGCTCTAATCGGGGCTGGAAACACCATATATTTT.

The chain carries TRBV9 and TRBJ2-1; a weak D match, TRBD1 (5 bases). The V gene lost 0 bases and the J gene lost 5 bases, with 15 bases spanning the gap. This CDR3 contains 16 residues. Germline V gene data show CDR1 as SGDLS and CDR2 as YYNGEE. The CDR3 is CASSVGWTNVDNEQFF. The CDR3 coding sequence is TGTGCCAGCAGCGTAGGCTGGACAAATGTCGACAATGAGCAGTTCTTC. Variable domain in full (rest from reference TRBV9 and TRBJ2-1): DSGVTQTPKHLITATGQRVTLRCSPRSGDLSVYWYQQSLDQGLQFLIQYYNGEERAKGNILERFSAQQFPDLHSELNLSSLELGDSALYFCASSVGWTNVDNEQFFGPGTRLTVL.